This T cell receptor (beta chain) was recovered during a study of blood T cell repertoires in COVID-19. The V end lost 2 bases, the J end lost 7 bases, and 8 bases lay between the germline ends. The CDR3 contains 13 residues. Germline values: CDR1 LGHNT, CDR2 FRNRAP. Repertoires were generated with immunoSEQ multiplex PCR, while TCRdb's copy carries only in-frame clones and drops some. The repertoire includes some 150,000 clones, 84% of them detected once, and more than 12% sits in the top ten. The chain employs TRBV12-5 and TRBJ2-2, with D maybe TRBD1 (6 bases). The source of this sequence is a woman aged 65 to 85 with COVID-19, enrolled during active disease. Sequenced sample: peripheral blood. CDR3 in amino acids: CASGLTRGGELFF. CDR3 in DNA: TGTGCTAGTGGTTTGACCAGGGGCGGGGAGCTGTTTTTT. Looking up the rest from reference TRBV12-5 and TRBJ2-2 gives the full variable domain: DARVTQTPRHKVTEMGQEVTMRCQPILGHNTVFWYRQTMMQGLELLAYFRNRAPLDDSGMPKDRFSAEMPDATLATLKIQPSEPRDSAVYFCASGLTRGGELFFGEGSRLTVL.